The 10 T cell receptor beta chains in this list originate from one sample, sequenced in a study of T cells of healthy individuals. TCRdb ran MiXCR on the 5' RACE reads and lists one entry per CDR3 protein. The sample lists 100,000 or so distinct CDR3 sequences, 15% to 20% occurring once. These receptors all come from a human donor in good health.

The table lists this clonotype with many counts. In DNA, the CDR3 is TGTGCCAGCTCTCAAGAGGGCTTCACAGATACGCAGTATTTT. This sequence encodes CASSQEGFTDTQYF. V is TRBV18 and J is TRBJ2-3; D perhaps matches TRBD2 (5 bases). Trimming shortened V by 6 bases and J by 2 bases, and 12 bases separated the two germline ends. The germline V gene has CDR1 KGHSH and CDR2 LQKENI. There are 14 residues in the CDR3.

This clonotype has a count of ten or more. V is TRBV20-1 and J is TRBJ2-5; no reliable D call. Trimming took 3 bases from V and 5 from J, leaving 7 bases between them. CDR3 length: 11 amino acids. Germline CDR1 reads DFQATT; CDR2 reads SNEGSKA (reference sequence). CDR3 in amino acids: CSASFYETQYF. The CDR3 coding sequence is TGCAGTGCTAGCTTCTACGAGACCCAGTACTTC.

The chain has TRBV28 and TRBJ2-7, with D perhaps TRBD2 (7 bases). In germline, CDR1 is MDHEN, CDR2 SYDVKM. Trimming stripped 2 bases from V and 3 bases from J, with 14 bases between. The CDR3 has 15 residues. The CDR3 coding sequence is TGTGCCAGCAGTTTAGACGGGGGGCCCAACTACGAGCAGTACTTC. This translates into CASSLDGGPNYEQYF.

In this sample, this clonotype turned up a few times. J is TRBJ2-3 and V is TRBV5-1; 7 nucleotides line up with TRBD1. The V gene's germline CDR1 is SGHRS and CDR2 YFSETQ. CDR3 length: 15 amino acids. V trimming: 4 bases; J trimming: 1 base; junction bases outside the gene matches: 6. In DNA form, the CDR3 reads TGCGCCAGCAGCGAAAGGGGGCTTGGCACAGATACGCAGTATTTT. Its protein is CASSERGLGTDTQYF. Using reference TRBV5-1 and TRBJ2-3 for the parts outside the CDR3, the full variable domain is KAGVTQTPRYLIKTRGQQVTLSCSPISGHRSVSWYQQTPGQGLQFLFEYFSETQRNKGNFPGRFSGRQFSNSRSEMNVSTLELGDSALYLCASSERGLGTDTQYFGPGTRLTVL.

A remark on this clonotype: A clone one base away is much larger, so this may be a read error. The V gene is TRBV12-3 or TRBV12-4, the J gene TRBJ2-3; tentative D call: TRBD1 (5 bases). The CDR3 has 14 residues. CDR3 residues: CASSFLDSTYTQYF. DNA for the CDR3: TGTGCCAGCAGTTTCCTAGACAGCACATATACGCAGTATTTT.

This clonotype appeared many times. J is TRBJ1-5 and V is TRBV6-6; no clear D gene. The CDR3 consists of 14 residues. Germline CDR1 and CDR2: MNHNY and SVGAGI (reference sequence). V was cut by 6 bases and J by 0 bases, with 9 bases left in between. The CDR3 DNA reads TGTGCCAGCAGCTCTCGGGATAGCAATCAGCCCCAGCATTTT. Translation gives CASSSRDSNQPQHF.

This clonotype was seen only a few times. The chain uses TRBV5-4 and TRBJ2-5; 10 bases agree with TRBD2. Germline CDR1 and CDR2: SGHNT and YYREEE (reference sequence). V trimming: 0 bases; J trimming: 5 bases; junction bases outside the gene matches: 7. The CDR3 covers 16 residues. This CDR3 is CASSLGLAGGDETQYF. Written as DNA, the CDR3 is TGTGCCAGCAGCTTGGGGTTAGCGGGGGGTGATGAGACCCAGTACTTC.

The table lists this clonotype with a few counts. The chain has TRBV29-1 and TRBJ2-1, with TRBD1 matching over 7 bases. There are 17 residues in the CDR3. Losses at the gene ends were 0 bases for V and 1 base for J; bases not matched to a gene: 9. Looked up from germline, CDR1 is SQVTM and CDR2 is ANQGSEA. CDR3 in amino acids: CSVEDYEGARSYNEQFF. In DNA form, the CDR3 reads TGCAGCGTTGAAGATTATGAGGGGGCTCGGTCCTACAATGAGCAGTTCTTC.

The CDR3 region is CASSLAGQNTGELFF. CDR3 DNA sequence: TGTGCCAGCAGCTTAGCGGGACAGAACACCGGGGAGCTGTTTTTT. V usage is TRBV7-9 and J usage is TRBJ2-2; D may be TRBD1 (6 bases). V lost 0 bases and J lost 1, with 6 bases in between. This CDR3 is built from 15 residues. Germline lookup yields CDR1 SEHNR and CDR2 FQNEAQ (reference sequence).

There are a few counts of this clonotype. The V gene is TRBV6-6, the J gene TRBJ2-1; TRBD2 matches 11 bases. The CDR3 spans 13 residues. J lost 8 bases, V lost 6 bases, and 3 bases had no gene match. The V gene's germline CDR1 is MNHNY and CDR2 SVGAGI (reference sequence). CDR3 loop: CASRILAGDEQFF. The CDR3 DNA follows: TGTGCCAGCAGGATACTAGCGGGGGATGAGCAGTTCTTC.